Sequencing of this T cell receptor (beta chain) was carried out in a study of blood T cell repertoires in COVID-19. Between the trimmed V and J ends, which lost 3 bases and 4 bases, there was a span of 3 bases. The CDR3 is 11 amino acids. Looked up from germline, CDR1 is PRHDT and CDR2 is FYEKMQ (reference sequence). TCRdb keeps only in-frame clones here, not all; method: immunoSEQ multiplex PCR. The data hold 59,000 or so clones, with around 79% observed a single time. The receptor was isolated from a woman aged 50 to 65 with active or convalescent COVID-19. The rearrangement joins TRBV13 to TRBJ2-5; no definite D call. The specimen was peripheral blood. The CDR3 nucleotides read TGTGCCAGCAGCTTGAGAGAGACCCAGTACTTC. This encodes CASSLRETQYF.